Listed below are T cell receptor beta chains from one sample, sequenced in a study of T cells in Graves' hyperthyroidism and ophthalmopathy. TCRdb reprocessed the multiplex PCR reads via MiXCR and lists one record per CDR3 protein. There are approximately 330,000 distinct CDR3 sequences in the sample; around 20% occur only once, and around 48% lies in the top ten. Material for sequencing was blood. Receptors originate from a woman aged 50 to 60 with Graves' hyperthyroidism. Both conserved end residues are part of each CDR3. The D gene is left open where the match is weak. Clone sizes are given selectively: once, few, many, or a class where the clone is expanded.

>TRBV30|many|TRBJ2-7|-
TGTGCCTGGAGTGTCCCCAGTCCACCTTACGAGCAGTACTTC
CAWSVPSPPYEQYF
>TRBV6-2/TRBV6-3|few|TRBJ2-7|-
TGTGCCAGCAGTTACTCGGGGGGACCATACGAGCAGTACTTC
CASSYSGGPYEQYF
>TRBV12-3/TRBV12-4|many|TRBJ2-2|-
TGTGCCAGCAGTTTGCGTGAAACCGGGGAGCTGTTTTTT
CASSLRETGELFF
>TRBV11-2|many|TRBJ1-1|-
TGTGCCAGCAGCCCGGACCGAGCGTTGGAAGCTTTCTTT
CASSPDRALEAFF
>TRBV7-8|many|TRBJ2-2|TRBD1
TGTGCCAGCAGCTTAGCTACAGGGGCGAACACCGGGGAGCTGTTTTTT
CASSLATGANTGELFF
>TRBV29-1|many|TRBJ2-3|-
TGCAGCCCGAGGGATATGACAGATACGCAGTATTTT
CSPRDMTDTQYF
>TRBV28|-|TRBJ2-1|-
TGTGCCAGCAGTTTCAAGACCGCGACCAACTACAATGGGCAGTTCTTC
CASSFKTATNYNGQFF
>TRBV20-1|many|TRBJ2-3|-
TGCAGTGCTAGAGACGTGGGGGCGGGCACAGATACGCAGTATTTT
CSARDVGAGTDTQYF
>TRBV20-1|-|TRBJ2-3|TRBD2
TGCAGTGTTGAGGCCATAGGGACTAGCGGGAGAGTCGATACGCAGTATTTT
CSVEAIGTSGRVDTQYF
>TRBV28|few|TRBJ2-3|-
TGTGCCAGCAGTGGGTTGGGGGGCCAGGGGACAGATACGCAGTATTTT
CASSGLGGQGTDTQYF
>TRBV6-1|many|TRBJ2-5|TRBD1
TGTGCCAGCAGGAGGACAGGGTGGATAGAGACCCAGTACTTC
CASRRTGWIETQYF
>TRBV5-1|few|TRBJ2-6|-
TGCGCCAGCAGCAGGGACCTCCGCTCTGGGGCCAACGTCCTGACTTTC
CASSRDLRSGANVLTF
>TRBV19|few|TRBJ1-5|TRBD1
TGTGCCAGCAAATCCGGGACAGGGGATCAGCCCCAGCATTTT
CASKSGTGDQPQHF
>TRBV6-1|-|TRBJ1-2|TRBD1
TGTGCCAGCAGTGGAGGACAGGGAGCTAACTATGGCTACACCTTC
CASSGGQGANYGYTF
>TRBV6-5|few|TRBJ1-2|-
TGTGCCAGCAGTTACTCTTGGTCCTCCGGTAACTATGGCTACACCTTC
CASSYSWSSGNYGYTF
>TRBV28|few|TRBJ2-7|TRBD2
TGTGCCAGCAGTGGACTAGCGGGAGTATCCGGGGAGCAGTACTTC
CASSGLAGVSGEQYF
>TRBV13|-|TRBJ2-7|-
TGTGCCAGCAGCTCCGGGCCTAACTACGAGCAGTACTTC
CASSSGPNYEQYF
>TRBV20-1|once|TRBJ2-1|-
TGCAGTGCTAGTCACTCCAGCTCCTACAATGAGCAGTTCTTC
CSASHSSSYNEQFF
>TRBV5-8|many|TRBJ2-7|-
TGTGCCAGCAGCTTGGTAGGGGCCTCCGAGCAGTACTTC
CASSLVGASEQYF
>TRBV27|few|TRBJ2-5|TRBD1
TGTGCCAGCCCCCGGGACAGGACTCAGGAGACCCAGTACTTC
CASPRDRTQETQYF
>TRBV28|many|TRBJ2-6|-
TGTGCCAGCAGTCCCCCTCAGGGGCGTGGGGCCAACGTCCTGACTTTC
CASSPPQGRGANVLTF
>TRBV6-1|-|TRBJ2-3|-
TGTGCCAGCAGTGAAGGCCTAGCCTTTAGCACAGATACGCAGTATTTT
CASSEGLAFSTDTQYF
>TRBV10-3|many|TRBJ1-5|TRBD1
TGTGCCATCAGTGACCCGGGGACAGGGGCTAGCAATCAGCCCCAGCATTTT
CAISDPGTGASNQPQHF
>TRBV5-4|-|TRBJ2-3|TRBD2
TGTGCCAGCAGCCTCACCGGGACTAGCAGCACAGATACGCAGTATTTT
CASSLTGTSSTDTQYF
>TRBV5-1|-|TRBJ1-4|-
TGCGCCAGCAGCGCGGGACACGGAAATGAAAAACTGTTTTTT
CASSAGHGNEKLFF
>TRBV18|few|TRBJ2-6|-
TGTGCCAGCTCACCGCTAGGACAGTCCCTGTCTGGGGCCAACGTCCTGACTTTC
CASSPLGQSLSGANVLTF
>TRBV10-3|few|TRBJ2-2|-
TGTGCCATCAAAAGCGGTACCGGGGAGCTGTTTTTT
CAIKSGTGELFF
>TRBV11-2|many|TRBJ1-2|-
TGTGCCAGCAGCGCCCCGGGACGGAGCTATGGCTACACCTTC
CASSAPGRSYGYTF
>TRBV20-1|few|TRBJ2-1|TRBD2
TGCAGTGCCGGGACTAGCGGGAAGGTTGAGCAGTTCTTC
CSAGTSGKVEQFF
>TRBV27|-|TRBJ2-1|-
TGTGCCAGCAGTTTAACCCAAGATGAGCAGTTCTTC
CASSLTQDEQFF
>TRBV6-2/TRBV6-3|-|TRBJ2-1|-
TGTGCCAGCAGTTACTCTAAGCTACACAATGAGCAGTTCTTC
CASSYSKLHNEQFF
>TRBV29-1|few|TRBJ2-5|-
TGCAGCGTTGGGGGGGTAATGAGAGAGACCCAGTACTTC
CSVGGVMRETQYF
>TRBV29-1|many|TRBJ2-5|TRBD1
TGCAGCGTTAGCCAGGGACAGGGGATGGAGACCCAGTACTTC
CSVSQGQGMETQYF
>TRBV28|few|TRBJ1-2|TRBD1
TGTGCCAGCAGTCCCGCCGACAGGGGGCGGGACTATGGCTACACCTTC
CASSPADRGRDYGYTF
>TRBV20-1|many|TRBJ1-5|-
TGCAGTGCTAGAAGGGGGAATCAGCCCCAGCATTTT
CSARRGNQPQHF
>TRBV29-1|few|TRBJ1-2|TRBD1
TGCAGCGTCGGGACAGGGAGTGGCTACACCTTC
CSVGTGSGYTF
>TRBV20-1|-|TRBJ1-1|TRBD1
TGCAGTGCTAGACCGGACAGGGTTTATCGGAACACTGAAGCTTTCTTT
CSARPDRVYRNTEAFF
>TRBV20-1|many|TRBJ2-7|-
TGCAGTGCTAGTACTGCCGAGACGTTAGCCTACGAGCAGTACTTC
CSASTAETLAYEQYF
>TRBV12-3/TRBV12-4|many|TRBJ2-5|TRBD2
TGTGCCAGCAGCACACAAACCGGGACTAGCAGCCAAGAGACCCAGTACTTC
CASSTQTGTSSQETQYF
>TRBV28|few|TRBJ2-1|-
TGTGCCAGCAACAAACCCCGCGGCCCCAATGAGCAGTTCTTC
CASNKPRGPNEQFF
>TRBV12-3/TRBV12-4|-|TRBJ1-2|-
TGTGCCAGCAGCCCCAGGGTTGAGTATGGCTACACCTTC
CASSPRVEYGYTF
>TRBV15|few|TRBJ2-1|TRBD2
TGTGCCACCAGCGCACAGCGGGGGGGCTACAAGGAGCAGTTCTTC
CATSAQRGGYKEQFF
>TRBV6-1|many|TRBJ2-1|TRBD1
TGTGCCAGCAGACCTCAGGGGGCTGGTGAGCAGTTCTTC
CASRPQGAGEQFF
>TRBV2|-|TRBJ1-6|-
TGTGCCAGCAGAGCCGGGTCCTATAATTCACCCCTCCACTTT
CASRAGSYNSPLHF
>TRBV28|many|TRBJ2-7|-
TGTGCCAGCAGGGGCGGGACACTGCGAAACTACGAGCAGTACTTC
CASRGGTLRNYEQYF
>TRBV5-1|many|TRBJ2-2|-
TGCGCCAGCAGGAGCCAAGGTTACACCGGGGAGCTGTTTTTT
CASRSQGYTGELFF
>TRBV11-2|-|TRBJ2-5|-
TGTGCCAGCAGCTTAGATTTGGCGGAGGGGGGGTCTCAAGAGACCCAGTACTTC
CASSLDLAEGGSQETQYF
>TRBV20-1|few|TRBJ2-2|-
TGCAGTGCTCATCGACCGGGACCTACGAACACCGGGGAGCTGCTTTTT
CSAHRPGPTNTGELLF
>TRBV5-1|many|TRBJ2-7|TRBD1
TGCGCCAGCAGCGCGGAGACAGGGCGCTACGAGCAGTACTTC
CASSAETGRYEQYF
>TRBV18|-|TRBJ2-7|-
TGTGCCAGCTCACCACCCACCGGCAGGGTCCACGAGCAGTACTTC
CASSPPTGRVHEQYF